These T cell receptor beta chains were read from a single sample in a study of CD8 T cells in Susac syndrome. TCRdb called the immunoSEQ multiplex PCR reads again in MiXCR, with one record for every CDR3 protein. Found here are roughly 100,000 distinct CDR3 sequences, roughly 94% of them singletons; the top ten hold 0.3%. The specimen sequenced was CD4+ T cells from PBMCs. The receptors derive from a human donor with Susac syndrome. Both conserved end residues are part of each CDR3. A D gene is named only where the DNA matches it firmly. For some rows the clone size is stated as once, few or many, or as a class when expanded; others skip it.

j_call,clone_size,d_call,v_call,cdr3_nt,cdr3_aa
TRBJ1-6,NA,NA,TRBV7-2,TGTGCCAGCCAGGGATTGGGGTCACCCCTCCACTTT,CASQGLGSPLHF
TRBJ2-7,NA,NA,TRBV3-1,TGTGCCAGCAGCCCGCAGGAGGGGAAGCAGTACTTC,CASSPQEGKQYF
TRBJ1-2,NA,TRBD1,TRBV29-1,TGCAGCGTTGAAGAAAGAAGCAGGGGGCAAGGCTACACCTTC,CSVEERSRGQGYTF
TRBJ1-5,NA,TRBD1,TRBV15,TGTGCCACCAGCAGGATACAGGGGGCGCGGCAGGTAGAGCCCCAGCATTTT,CATSRIQGARQVEPQHF
TRBJ1-1,NA,NA,TRBV25-1,TGTGCCAGCAGGGAGGGCAGACAAGAAGCTTTCTTT,CASREGRQEAFF
TRBJ2-7,NA,NA,TRBV6-2/TRBV6-3,TGTGCCAGCAGTTACTCATTCGGGGTCGAGCAGTACTTC,CASSYSFGVEQYF
TRBJ2-5,NA,TRBD2,TRBV5-1,TGCGCCAGCAGCTTGGGACTAGCGGGGGGCCTCAAAGAGACCCAGTACTTC,CASSLGLAGGLKETQYF
TRBJ2-2,NA,NA,TRBV18,TGTGCCAGCTCACCCCTTCCAGGGGATAAGAACTCCGGGGAGCTGTTTTTT,CASSPLPGDKNSGELFF
TRBJ2-7,NA,NA,TRBV6-6,TGTGCCAGCAGTTACTCGACCGGGGCCGAGCAGTACTTC,CASSYSTGAEQYF
TRBJ2-5,once,TRBD2,TRBV10-2,TGCGCCAGCAGTTTCCACGGACTAGCGGGTGAAGAGACCCAGTACTTC,CASSFHGLAGEETQYF
TRBJ1-2,NA,TRBD1,TRBV15,TGTGCCACCAGCATCCTTCGAACAGGGGGCGAAGGCTACACCTTC,CATSILRTGGEGYTF
TRBJ2-5,NA,NA,TRBV11-3,TGTGCCAGCAGTGATCGGTCGACCTACCAAGAGACCCAGTACTTC,CASSDRSTYQETQYF
TRBJ1-1,NA,NA,TRBV6-4,TGTGCCAGCACCCGACAGGATAAGAACACTGAAGCTTTCTTT,CASTRQDKNTEAFF
TRBJ1-2,NA,TRBD1,TRBV28,TGTGCCAGCAGTCCCCCGGGACAGGGGTACTATGGCTACACCTTC,CASSPPGQGYYGYTF
TRBJ2-7,NA,TRBD2,TRBV4-2,TGTGCCAGCAGCCAAGGACTAGCGGACTTTATTGGGGAGCAGTACTTC,CASSQGLADFIGEQYF
TRBJ2-1,NA,NA,TRBV7-9,TGTGCCAGCAGCTTCCCAACTTCGGGGGTCTCCGAGCAGTTCTTC,CASSFPTSGVSEQFF
TRBJ2-6,NA,TRBD2,TRBV5-4,TGTGCCAGCAGCTGGGGACTAGCGGGGGGGCCCCACTCCTCTGGGGCCAACGTCCTGACTTTC,CASSWGLAGGPHSSGANVLTF
TRBJ2-7,NA,NA,TRBV7-2,TGTGCCAGCAGCGTCGCGACTAGGGCCACCTACGAGCAGTACTTC,CASSVATRATYEQYF
TRBJ1-2,NA,NA,TRBV2,TGTGCCAGCAGTGAAGGGCAGGACTATGGCTACACCTTC,CASSEGQDYGYTF
TRBJ2-7,NA,NA,TRBV7-2,TGTGCCAGCAGCTTATTACAGTACTACGAGCAGTACTTC,CASSLLQYYEQYF
TRBJ1-6,NA,NA,TRBV19,TGTGCCAGTACGATGGGACGGAGAAATTCACCCCTCCACTTT,CASTMGRRNSPLHF
TRBJ1-2,NA,NA,TRBV7-9,TGTGCCAGCAGCCCCCCGGGACCGTCCTATGGCTACACCTTC,CASSPPGPSYGYTF
TRBJ2-7,NA,NA,TRBV2,TGTGCCAGCATGTCCAGGGGCTCCGGGGACCGGTACGAGCAGTACTTC,CASMSRGSGDRYEQYF
TRBJ2-1,NA,NA,TRBV9,TGTGCCAGCAACCCTGTGGGGAGAGACAATGAGCAGTTCTTC,CASNPVGRDNEQFF
TRBJ1-3,NA,TRBD1,TRBV19,TGTGCCAGTACTCGGACAGGGGCTGGAAACACCATATATTTT,CASTRTGAGNTIYF
TRBJ1-5,once,NA,TRBV9,TGTGCCAGCAGCGTAGATGGGGGTAGCAATCAGCCCCAGCATTTT,CASSVDGGSNQPQHF
TRBJ2-5,NA,TRBD2,TRBV3-1,TGTGCCAGCAGCCGAGGACTAGCGGGGTCCCAAGAGACCCAGTACTTC,CASSRGLAGSQETQYF
TRBJ2-1,NA,TRBD1,TRBV4-2,TGTGCCAGCAGCCAAGAGGGACAGGGAAAGAATGAGCAGTTCTTC,CASSQEGQGKNEQFF
TRBJ2-1,NA,NA,TRBV4-1,TGCGCCAGCGGTAACGGGGGCCCTTACAATGAGCAGTTCTTC,CASGNGGPYNEQFF
TRBJ1-1,once,NA,TRBV9,TGTGCCAGCAGCAAGCAGAGGGGGACTGAAGCTTTCTTT,CASSKQRGTEAFF
TRBJ2-7,once,TRBD1,TRBV10-3,TGTGCCATCGGACCGGGACAGGGGATCTACGAGCAGTACTTC,CAIGPGQGIYEQYF
TRBJ2-6,NA,TRBD1,TRBV5-1,TGCGCCAGCAAAACACAGGGGGGCTCTGGGGCCAACGTCCTGACTTTC,CASKTQGGSGANVLTF
TRBJ2-1,NA,NA,TRBV4-1,TGCGCCAGCAGCCAAGAAGGTCAGGTCACACACAATGAGCAGTTCTTC,CASSQEGQVTHNEQFF
TRBJ2-7,NA,NA,TRBV19,TGTGCCAGTATGACAGGTTCCTACGAGCAGTACTTC,CASMTGSYEQYF
TRBJ2-7,NA,NA,TRBV20-1,TGCAGTGCTAGAGATCGCAACAGGGGGGGTTACGAGCAGTACTTC,CSARDRNRGGYEQYF
TRBJ2-5,NA,TRBD2,TRBV5-4,TGTGCCAGCAGCTTGGGAACGGGACTAGCACGGGAGACCCAGTACTTC,CASSLGTGLARETQYF
TRBJ2-5,NA,NA,TRBV3-1,TGTGCCAGCAGCCAAGATATAACCGGGAGCCAAGAGACCCAGTACTTC,CASSQDITGSQETQYF
TRBJ2-3,once,NA,TRBV20-1,TGCAGTGCTAGTTTTAGCGGACGTACAGATACGCAGTATTTT,CSASFSGRTDTQYF
TRBJ2-7,NA,TRBD2,TRBV30,TGTGCCTCCCACCCGGGAGGGTACGAGCAGTACTTC,CASHPGGYEQYF
TRBJ1-2,NA,NA,TRBV29-1,TGCAGCGCCCTCCAGGATGGCTACACCTTC,CSALQDGYTF
TRBJ2-1,NA,TRBD2,TRBV7-3,TGTGCCAGCAGCTTGAGCGGGGGGGCAGGGGCTGAGCAGTTCTTC,CASSLSGGAGAEQFF
TRBJ1-6,NA,NA,TRBV6-5,TGTGCCAGCAGACCTACCAGGGGTACTTCACCCCTCCACTTT,CASRPTRGTSPLHF
TRBJ2-1,NA,NA,TRBV28,TGTGCCAGCAGTTTCCAGGGCAGCTCCTACAATGAGCAGTTCTTC,CASSFQGSSYNEQFF
TRBJ2-1,NA,TRBD2,TRBV3-1,TGTGCCAGCAGCCGCCGACTAGCGGGGGGGGTCTACAATGAGCAGTTCTTC,CASSRRLAGGVYNEQFF
TRBJ2-2,once,NA,TRBV19,TGTGCCAGTACCCCTGGTGGGTTCGGAAACACCGGGGAGCTGTTTTTT,CASTPGGFGNTGELFF
TRBJ2-6,NA,NA,TRBV3-1,TGTGCCAGCAGCCAAGTCCCGTTCTCTGGGGCCAACGTCCTGACTTTC,CASSQVPFSGANVLTF
TRBJ2-3,NA,NA,TRBV4-3,TGCGCCAGCAGCCTCCTGGGCGGGGACACAGATACGCAGTATTTT,CASSLLGGDTDTQYF
TRBJ1-2,NA,TRBD1,TRBV6-1,TGTGCCAGCAGTGAGTCCCAGGGGGCGAATGGCTACACCTTC,CASSESQGANGYTF
TRBJ1-2,NA,NA,TRBV6-2/TRBV6-3,TGTGCCAGCAGTGACAGACTTGTAGACACCTTC,CASSDRLVDTF
TRBJ2-5,once,NA,TRBV5-1,TGCGCCAGCAGCTTGGCAGCGACGGAAGAGACCCAGTACTTC,CASSLAATEETQYF
TRBJ2-1,NA,NA,TRBV7-3,TGTGCCAGCAGCTTAACGGAAGGGAATGAGCAGTTCTTC,CASSLTEGNEQFF
TRBJ2-5,NA,NA,TRBV7-6,TGTGCCAGCAGCTTAGTGGGGACCAAAGAGACCCAGTACTTC,CASSLVGTKETQYF
TRBJ2-7,NA,TRBD1,TRBV5-1,TGCGCCAGTTCTATCGCCGGGACAGGGACTGGCGAGCAGTACTTC,CASSIAGTGTGEQYF
TRBJ2-1,few,TRBD1,TRBV11-3,TGTGCCAGCAGCCCCGACAGGGGTCCGTACAATGAGCAGTTCTTC,CASSPDRGPYNEQFF
TRBJ1-2,NA,TRBD1,TRBV9,TGTGCCAGCAGCCCTACCCTACAGGGGAACTATGGCTACACCTTC,CASSPTLQGNYGYTF
TRBJ2-1,NA,TRBD2,TRBV4-1,TGCGCCAGCAGCCAAGGGGAGGGAGGAACCTACAATGAGCAGTTCTTC,CASSQGEGGTYNEQFF
TRBJ2-7,NA,TRBD2,TRBV11-2,TGTGCCAGCAGCCCGGGGGGAGGCGCAGACTACGAGCAGTACTTC,CASSPGGGADYEQYF
TRBJ1-2,NA,NA,TRBV25-1,TGTGCCAGCAGGACCCAGGAATCCTATGGCTACACCTTC,CASRTQESYGYTF